These 9 T cell receptor beta chains were all obtained from the same sample, sequenced in a study of T cell responses to AZD1222 COVID-19 vaccine. The table came from immunoSEQ multiplex PCR; TCRdb's copy has only in-frame clones and leaves some out. The sample lists 95,000 to 110,000 clones; roughly 89% were seen once. The sequences come from peripheral blood, collected on day 0 of AZD1222 vaccination. The receptors shown here come from an adult in good health.

The chain links TRBV19 to TRBJ2-4, with a possible D match to TRBD1 (5 bases). Trimming left V 7 bases short and J 8 bases short, with 12 bases between. This CDR3 is 12 amino acids long. Germline values: CDR1 LNHDA, CDR2 SQIVND (reference sequence). CDR3 nucleotide sequence: TGTGCCAGTACAGGGATAGGGGACATTCAGTACTTC. Protein product: CASTGIGDIQYF.

The rearrangement uses TRBV6-2 or TRBV6-3 and TRBJ1-5, with 8 bases matching TRBD1. The germline V gene encodes CDR1 MNHEY and CDR2 SVGEGT. V lost 6 bases to trimming and J lost 5 bases; unmatched junction nucleotides: 6. The CDR3 extends over 14 amino acids. The CDR3 coding sequence is TGTGCCAGCAGCCAGGACAGGGAAGATCAGCCCCAGCATTTT. This translates into CASSQDREDQPQHF.

The chain couples TRBV25-1 to TRBJ1-2; no clear D gene. The CDR3 sequence is 14 residues long. CDR1 MGHDK and CDR2 SYGVNS come from the germline V gene. V was clipped by 2 bases and J by 3 bases, with 10 bases between them. The CDR3 protein is CASSENRFYYGYTF. The CDR3, as DNA: TGTGCCAGCAGTGAAAACAGATTCTACTATGGCTACACCTTC.

This chain joins TRBV4-1 and TRBJ1-3; D ambiguous. V shed 0 bases and J shed 1 base, with 1 base lying between them. CDR1 MGHRA and CDR2 YSYEKL come from the germline V gene. CDR3 size: 13 residues. CDR3 in DNA: TGCGCCAGCAGCCAAGAATCTGGAAACACCATATATTTT. This codes for CASSQESGNTIYF.

This sequence joins TRBV12-3 or TRBV12-4 and TRBJ2-3; the D is unclear. This CDR3 has 12 residues. V lost 6 bases to trimming and J lost 0 bases, with 4 bases between them. The CDR3 loop reads CASRSSTDTQYF. The CDR3 nucleotides read TGTGCCAGCAGGTCTAGCACAGATACGCAGTATTTT.

CDR3 region: CASSELDGPLNEQFF. The CDR3 DNA reads TGCGCCAGCAGTGAGCTGGACGGACCACTCAATGAGCAGTTCTTC. The chain joins TRBV10-2 to TRBJ2-1; D unclear. V was trimmed by 2 bases and J by 6 bases, leaving 14 bases between them. CDR1 WSHSY and CDR2 SAAADI come from the germline V gene. This CDR3 contains 15 residues.

The V call is TRBV29-1, the J call TRBJ1-1, with a tentative D call TRBD1 (6 bases). In germline, CDR1 is SQVTM, CDR2 ANQGSEA. Trimming removed 6 bases at V and 3 bases at J, with 14 bases between. This CDR3 spans 13 amino acids. As DNA, the CDR3 is TGCAGCGTAGTGGTGGGGGGGCACACTGAAGCTTTCTTT. Protein sequence: CSVVVGGHTEAFF.

This clone was found a few times. The chain joins TRBV11-2 to TRBJ1-2, with TRBD1 as a possible D gene (5 bases). V lost 1 base and J 3 bases, leaving 18 bases between the germline ends. The germline V gene has CDR1 SGHAT and CDR2 FQNNGV. The CDR3 covers 17 residues. CDR3 residues: CASSLGGGLLGDYGYTF. The CDR3 DNA follows: TGTGCCAGCAGCTTAGGCGGAGGCCTATTGGGGGACTATGGCTACACCTTC.

The chain recombines TRBV19 with TRBJ1-1, with a tentative D call TRBD1 (5 bases). There are 14 residues in the CDR3. Germline lookup yields CDR1 LNHDA and CDR2 SQIVND (reference sequence). The germline V and J ends were trimmed by 3 bases and 4 bases, with 12 bases remaining between them. The CDR3 spells CASSMLGQATEAFF. As DNA, the CDR3 is TGTGCCAGTAGTATGCTGGGGCAGGCCACTGAAGCTTTCTTT.